This TCR beta chain came from a study of tumor and adjacent non-tumor tissue in lung cancer. Study summary: The cohort had about 12 adenocarcinoma, a couple of squamous cell and 1 small cell patients. Patients were aged 31 to 76, ten or so men and 5 women, stage I to III. General study findings and limits: Shorter survival was associated with higher TCR diversity in tumors. Significantly higher TCR diversity was found in tumor than normal lung.

Points on this clonotype: Its cognate antigen is unknown. One base away lies a much larger clone, so this may be a sequencing read error.

TCRbeta libraries were built with three rounds of nested PCR, modified from ARM-PCR. TCRdb fed the multiplex PCR reads into MiXCR, producing one record per CDR3 protein. Here the sample spans about 43,000 distinct CDR3 sequences, roughly 60% being singletons. RNA was extracted from bulk tissue without any cell sorting. The normal lung tissue was taken more than 3 cm from the tumor edge. The germline CDR1 and CDR2 sequences are PRHDT and FYEKMQ (reference sequence). The CDR3 sequence is 15 residues long. The TCR originated in a man over 45 with non-small cell lung cancer. V gene TRBV13 combines with J gene TRBJ1-5, with no clear D. The source material was distant non-tumor lung tissue. The CDR3 is CASSLGRNSNQPQDF. DNA of the CDR3: TGTGCCAGCAGCTTAGGACGGAATAGCAATCAGCCCCAGGATTTT.